A selection of T cell receptor beta chains follows, all from one sample in a study of T cells in Graves' hyperthyroidism and ophthalmopathy. TCRdb re-derived calls from the multiplex PCR reads in MiXCR, one entry per CDR3 protein. Found here are approximately 510,000 distinct CDR3 sequences, less than 25% of them singletons; the top ten hold approximately 26%. Sequences were obtained from blood. The origin of the receptors is a man aged 18 to 30 with Graves' hyperthyroidism. The CDR3 runs from the conserved cysteine through the conserved F or W. D genes are given only for firm matches. A clone size is listed for some rows: how often the clone was seen (once, few, many), or a class if it is expanded.

13,TRBV12-5,few,TRBJ2-7,.,TGTGCTAGTGGTCTTGGGGGGCGCTACGAGCAGTACTTC,CASGLGGRYEQYF
15,TRBV6-5,many,TRBJ1-2,TRBD1,TGTGCCAGCAGTTACTCGGGCAGGGGGCTCTACGGCTACACCTTC,CASSYSGRGLYGYTF
12,TRBV29-1,many,TRBJ1-1,.,TGCAGCGGTATAGAGATGAACACTGAAGCTTTCTTT,CSGIEMNTEAFF
15,TRBV12-3/TRBV12-4,.,TRBJ2-3,TRBD2,TGTGCCAGCAGTCCGACTAGCGGGGACCTCCATACGCAGTATTTT,CASSPTSGDLHTQYF
15,TRBV20-1,few,TRBJ2-7,.,TGCAGTGCTAGAGATCGGGGGGCCATCTCCTACGAGCAGTACTTC,CSARDRGAISYEQYF
13,TRBV11-2,.,TRBJ1-5,.,TGTGCCAGCAGCTTAGACCCCCTGGGGCCCCAGCATTTT,CASSLDPLGPQHF
14,TRBV30,.,TRBJ1-3,.,TGTGCCTGGAGTACGGGCTCCTCTGGAAACACCATATATTTT,CAWSTGSSGNTIYF
13,TRBV5-1,few,TRBJ1-2,.,TGCGCCAGCAGCTTGAAACCTCCCTATGGCTACACCTTC,CASSLKPPYGYTF
16,TRBV19,many,TRBJ1-5,TRBD1,TGTGCCAGTAGTGTAAACAGGGGAGGTTTCGGTCAGCCCCAGCATTTT,CASSVNRGGFGQPQHF
17,TRBV11-2,few,TRBJ1-6,.,TGTGCCAGCAGCTTTTGGGCACTTAGCTCCTATAATTCACCCCTCCACTTT,CASSFWALSSYNSPLHF
13,TRBV19,many,TRBJ1-3,.,TGTGCCAGTCCGAAGGGGTCTGGAAACACCATATATTTT,CASPKGSGNTIYF
15,TRBV28,.,TRBJ1-5,TRBD1,TGTGCCAGCAGGAGAACGACAGGGATTTATCAGCCCCAGCATTTT,CASRRTTGIYQPQHF
18,TRBV19,many,TRBJ1-5,TRBD1,TGTGCCAGTAGTAAACTCACAGGGGGCGATTTTGGCAATCAGCCCCAGCATTTT,CASSKLTGGDFGNQPQHF
14,TRBV6-2/TRBV6-3,few,TRBJ1-1,.,TGTGCCAGCAGTTACTCGACATTCCCGGGGGAAGCTTTCTTT,CASSYSTFPGEAFF
15,TRBV12-3/TRBV12-4,.,TRBJ2-3,TRBD1,TGTGCCAGCAGTTTCCAGTCGACAGGGGCAGATACGCAGTATTTT,CASSFQSTGADTQYF
17,TRBV11-1,few,TRBJ2-5,TRBD2,TGTGCCAGCAGCCGAAAACAAACTAGCGCCGGATGGGAGACCCAGTACTTC,CASSRKQTSAGWETQYF
15,TRBV20-1,.,TRBJ1-6,TRBD1,TGCAGTGCTAGAGGATTACAGGGGAGCGATTCACCCCTCCACTTT,CSARGLQGSDSPLHF
17,TRBV7-2,once,TRBJ2-2,.,TGTGCCAGCAGCTTAGCGGGGCAACCTACGAACACCGGGGAGCCGTTTTTT,CASSLAGQPTNTGEPFF
12,TRBV5-1,few,TRBJ2-7,.,TGCGCCAGCGTGAGAGGGGGCTACGAGCAGTACTTC,CASVRGGYEQYF
13,TRBV3-1,many,TRBJ2-7,.,TGTGCCAGCAGCCATCCGGTTTCCTACGAGCAGTACTTC,CASSHPVSYEQYF
14,TRBV15,many,TRBJ2-7,.,TGTGCCACCAGCAGAGAGGTGGTTTTCTACGAGCAGTACTTC,CATSREVVFYEQYF
14,TRBV7-2,many,TRBJ1-1,.,TGTGCCAGCACCCCACGGCTCGGGGGGGCTGAAGCTTTCTTT,CASTPRLGGAEAFF
16,TRBV28,few,TRBJ2-7,.,TGTGCCAGCAGTTCCCCGACAGGTCTAACCCACTACGAGCAGTACTTC,CASSSPTGLTHYEQYF
12,TRBV28,many,TRBJ2-7,.,TGTGCCAGCAGACCCCCGGGGGAAGAGCAGTACTTC,CASRPPGEEQYF
14,TRBV2,many,TRBJ1-5,.,TGTGCCAGCAGTGGGGTCTATAGCAATCAGCCCCAGCATTTT,CASSGVYSNQPQHF
16,TRBV10-3,.,TRBJ1-1,.,TGTGCCATCAGTGTCCCAATGAGGGGTCGCTACGGTGAAGCTTTCTTT,CAISVPMRGRYGEAFF
14,TRBV28,many,TRBJ1-2,.,TGTGCCAGCAGTTTCCCAGGACTGGACTATGGCTACACCTTC,CASSFPGLDYGYTF
12,TRBV7-8,many,TRBJ1-3,.,TGTGCCAGCAGCAAAGCTGGAAACACCATATATTTT,CASSKAGNTIYF
14,TRBV6-1,many,TRBJ1-6,.,TGTGCCAGCAGGGAAGGGGGGCAGAATTCACCCCTCCACTTT,CASREGGQNSPLHF
18,TRBV12-3/TRBV12-4,.,TRBJ1-1,TRBD1,TGTGCCAGCAGTTACTCCCGCGGGACAGGGAGAAGGAACACTGAAGCTTTCTTT,CASSYSRGTGRRNTEAFF
16,TRBV12-3/TRBV12-4,many,TRBJ1-5,.,TGTGCCAGCAGTTTAGCCGCCAGCGGGGTCAATCAGCCCCAGCATTTT,CASSLAASGVNQPQHF
14,TRBV3-1,many,TRBJ1-1,.,TGTGCCAGCAGCCAAGCGACCACGAACACTGAAGCTTTCTTT,CASSQATTNTEAFF
17,TRBV4-2,.,TRBJ2-7,.,TGTGCCAGCAGCCAAGCGGTCCTGCGGGACAGCTCCTACGAGCAGTACTTC,CASSQAVLRDSSYEQYF
14,TRBV13,many,TRBJ2-7,.,TGTGCCAGCAGCTCACTATTCCCCTTTTACGAGCAGTACTTC,CASSSLFPFYEQYF
14,TRBV9,many,TRBJ1-2,TRBD1,TGTGCCAGCAGTGGACAGGGGATATACTATGGCTACACCTTC,CASSGQGIYYGYTF
13,TRBV11-2,.,TRBJ1-1,.,TGTGCCAGCAGCTTAGATCTTCCCACTGAAGCTTTCTTT,CASSLDLPTEAFF
14,TRBV2,few,TRBJ2-5,.,TGTGCCAGCAGTGAAGTACAGATCCAAGAGACCCAGTACTTC,CASSEVQIQETQYF
15,TRBV5-1,once,TRBJ1-2,TRBD1,TGCGCCAGCAGCGGCTGGACAGGGACTCCCTATGGCTACACCTTC,CASSGWTGTPYGYTF
13,TRBV19,few,TRBJ1-5,TRBD1,TGTGCCAGTGCAGGGGGCGGCAATCAGCCCCAGCATTTT,CASAGGGNQPQHF
12,TRBV12-3/TRBV12-4,few,TRBJ2-5,.,TGTGCCAGCAGTGTGACTTGGGAGACCCAGTACTTC,CASSVTWETQYF
15,TRBV30,.,TRBJ1-2,.,TGTGCCTGGAGCCAAGGGACCGGCGGCAAGGATGGCTACACCTTC,CAWSQGTGGKDGYTF
16,TRBV10-3,once,TRBJ1-5,TRBD1,TGTGCCATCAGTGTTGGGGACAGTCTACTCAATCAGCCCCAGCATTTT,CAISVGDSLLNQPQHF
13,TRBV2,many,TRBJ1-2,.,TGTGCCAGCATGTTTGTCCGAAACTATGGCTACACCTTC,CASMFVRNYGYTF
13,TRBV19,many,TRBJ1-1,.,TGTGCCAGTAGTAGGGGGGGCGTCGCTGAAGCTTTCTTT,CASSRGGVAEAFF
12,TRBV5-1,few,TRBJ2-3,.,TGCGCCAGCAGCTCCTCGAGGGATACGCAGTATTTT,CASSSSRDTQYF
14,TRBV6-5,many,TRBJ1-5,.,TGTGCCAGCAGTTACTCAGGGGGACGGCAGCCCCAGCATTTT,CASSYSGGRQPQHF
20,TRBV4-1,few,TRBJ1-5,.,TGCGCCAGCAGCCAAGATCCGAGTAGGGGGGGTTTAAAGGGCAATCAGCCCCAGCATTTT,CASSQDPSRGGLKGNQPQHF
16,TRBV7-7,many,TRBJ1-2,TRBD1,TGTGCCAGCAGCTCTCCCAGGGGGCTAGCTAACTATGGCTACACCTTC,CASSSPRGLANYGYTF
17,TRBV12-3/TRBV12-4,many,TRBJ2-5,TRBD2,TGTGCCAGCAGTACGAGGACTAGCGGGGGAACCCAAGAGACCCAGTACTTC,CASSTRTSGGTQETQYF
14,TRBV11-2,many,TRBJ1-1,.,TGTGCCAGCAGCTTCTACAGGGTAGGGGCTGAAGCTTTCTTT,CASSFYRVGAEAFF
18,TRBV6-1,few,TRBJ1-6,TRBD1,TGTGCCAGCAGGCCACGACAGGGTCTCAGCTCCTATAATTCACCCCTCCACTTT,CASRPRQGLSSYNSPLHF
17,TRBV12-3/TRBV12-4,many,TRBJ1-1,TRBD1,TGTGCCAGCAGTACCCCCCGGGACAGGGTTCCGAACACTGAAGCTTTCTTT,CASSTPRDRVPNTEAFF
14,TRBV7-2,many,TRBJ1-2,.,TGTGCCAGCAGCTTTTTGACATTCGACTATGGCTACACCTTC,CASSFLTFDYGYTF
15,TRBV2,few,TRBJ2-2,TRBD1,TGTGCCAGCAGTGCGGGACAGGCGAACACCGGGGAGCTGTTTTTT,CASSAGQANTGELFF
12,TRBV10-3,many,TRBJ2-2,.,TGTGCCATCAAGGGGGGAACCGGGGAGCTGTTTTTT,CAIKGGTGELFF
14,TRBV11-2,many,TRBJ1-2,.,TGTGCCAGCAGCTTGGACAGTAGTTTGATGGGCTACACCTTC,CASSLDSSLMGYTF
14,TRBV7-9,many,TRBJ2-7,.,TGTGCCAGCAGTGAGATGGGATTCTCCTACGAGCAGTACTTC,CASSEMGFSYEQYF